The source of this T cell receptor beta chain is a study of CD8+CD57+ T cells in acquired aplastic anemia. Study summary: CD4+ and CD8+ cells, once sorted, gave DNA averaging around 3.4 ug.

Investigators profiled TCR beta VDJ and CDR3 from genomic DNA template. TCRdb re-analysed the reads in MiXCR, keeping a single row per CDR3 protein. Of about 40,000 distinct CDR3 sequences listed, roughly two thirds are singletons. The study's findings and limits: CD8+ Simpson's diversity showed no significant patient-control difference. Patients and controls shared about 30 CD8+ CDR3 sequences.

Those patients picked for sequencing had displayed CD8+CD57+ cell expansion on flow cytometry. A severe acquired aplastic anemia diagnosis applied to all patients. A single count supports this clonotype. The target antigen is unknown. The length of the CDR3 is 13 residues. The germline V gene encodes CDR1 SNHLY and CDR2 FYNNEI. V was cut by 7 bases and J by 3 bases, with 9 bases left in between. Sequencing was carried out using sorted CD4+, CD8+, or CD8+CD57+ T cells (not recorded which) from PBMCs. This clonotype was obtained from a human donor with aplastic anemia. The chain combines TRBV2 with TRBJ2-2, with D hard to call. The DNA for the CDR3 is TGTGCCAGCACCAGGCTCGACACCGGGGAGCTGTTTTTT. This encodes CASTRLDTGELFF. Drawing the rest from reference TRBV2 and TRBJ2-2, the complete variable domain is EPEVTQTPSHQVTQMGQEVILRCVPISNHLYFYWYRQILGQKVEFLVSFYNNEISEKSEIFDDQFSVERPDGSNFTLKIRSTKLEDSAMYFCASTRLDTGELFFGEGSRLTVL.